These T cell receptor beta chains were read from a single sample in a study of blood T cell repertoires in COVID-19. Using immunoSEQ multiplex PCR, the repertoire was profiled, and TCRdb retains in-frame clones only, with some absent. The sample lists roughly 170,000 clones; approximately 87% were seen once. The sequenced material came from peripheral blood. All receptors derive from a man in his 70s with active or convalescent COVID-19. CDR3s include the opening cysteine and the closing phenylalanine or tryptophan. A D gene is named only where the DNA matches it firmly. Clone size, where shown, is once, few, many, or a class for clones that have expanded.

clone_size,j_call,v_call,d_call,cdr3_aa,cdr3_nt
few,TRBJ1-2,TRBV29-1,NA,CSVEVIYGYTF,TGCAGCGTTGAAGTCATCTATGGCTACACCTTC
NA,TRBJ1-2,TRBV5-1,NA,CASSLAQGGEYGYTF,TGCGCCAGCAGCTTGGCCCAGGGAGGAGAATATGGCTACACCTTC
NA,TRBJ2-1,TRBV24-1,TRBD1,CATSEGQGALGEQFF,TGTGCCACCAGTGAGGGACAGGGGGCCCTTGGTGAGCAGTTCTTC
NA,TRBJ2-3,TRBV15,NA,CATSRDKGNTQYF,TGTGCCACCAGCAGAGATAAGGGGAATACGCAGTATTTT
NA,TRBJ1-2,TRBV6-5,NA,CASSQRDFYGYTF,TGTGCCAGCAGCCAAAGGGACTTCTATGGCTACACCTTC
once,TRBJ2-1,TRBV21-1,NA,CASSAVPPGRANEQFF,TGTGCCAGCAGCGCAGTCCCCCCAGGCAGGGCAAATGAGCAGTTCTTC
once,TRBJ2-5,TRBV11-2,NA,CASSRGLYQETQYF,TGTGCCAGCAGCCGGGGACTGTACCAAGAGACCCAGTACTTC
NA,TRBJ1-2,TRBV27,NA,CASSRGLIRNYGYTF,TGTGCCAGCAGTAGGGGCCTTATCCGAAACTATGGCTACACCTTC
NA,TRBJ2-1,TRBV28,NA,CASDDRFRTAGSYNEQFF,TGTGCCAGCGATGACAGGTTCCGAACCGCGGGTTCCTACAATGAGCAGTTCTTC
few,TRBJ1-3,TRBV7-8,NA,CASRSTGSGNTIYF,TGTGCCAGCAGGTCCACAGGGTCTGGAAACACCATATATTTT
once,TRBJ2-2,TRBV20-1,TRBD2,CSASSGRFTGELFF,TGCAGTGCTAGTAGCGGGAGGTTCACCGGGGAGCTGTTTTTT
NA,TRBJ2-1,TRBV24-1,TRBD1,CATSDHQGALGNEQFF,TGTGCCACCAGTGACCATCAGGGGGCTCTTGGCAATGAGCAGTTCTTC
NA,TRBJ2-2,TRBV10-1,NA,CASTNTGELFF,TGCGCCAGCACTAACACCGGGGAGCTGTTTTTT
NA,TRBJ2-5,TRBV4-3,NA,CASSQEGRRSQETQYF,TGCGCCAGCAGCCAAGAGGGCAGGAGGTCCCAAGAGACCCAGTACTTC
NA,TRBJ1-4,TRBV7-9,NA,CATTGATNENLFF,TGTGCCACCACAGGAGCAACTAATGAAAACCTGTTTTTT
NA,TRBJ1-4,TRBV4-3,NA,CASSQALGDNEKLFF,TGCGCCAGCAGCCAAGCGCTAGGGGATAATGAAAAACTGTTTTTT
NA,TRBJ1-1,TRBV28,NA,CASTYIDTNTEAFF,TGTGCCAGCACTTATATCGACACGAACACTGAAGCTTTCTTT
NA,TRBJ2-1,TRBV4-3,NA,CASSPSAEEGYNEQFF,TGCGCCAGCAGCCCCTCAGCGGAAGAGGGCTACAATGAGCAGTTCTTC
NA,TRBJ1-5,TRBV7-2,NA,CASSLDRVQPQHF,TGTGCCAGCAGCTTAGACAGGGTGCAGCCCCAGCATTTT
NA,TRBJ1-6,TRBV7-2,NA,CASSPADRSRPLHF,TGTGCCAGCAGCCCGGCCGACAGGTCCCGACCCCTCCACTTT
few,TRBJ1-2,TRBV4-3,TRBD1,CASSPERQGAYGYGYTF,TGCGCCAGCAGCCCAGAAAGGCAGGGGGCATATGGCTATGGCTACACCTTC
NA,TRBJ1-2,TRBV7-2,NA,CASSLALRGGYTF,TGTGCCAGCAGCTTAGCCTTGCGCGGCGGCTACACCTTC
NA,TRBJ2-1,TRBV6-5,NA,CASRRVSTYNEQFF,TGTGCCAGCAGGAGGGTCTCGACCTACAATGAGCAGTTCTTC
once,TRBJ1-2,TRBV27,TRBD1,CASSFQGVGIYGYTF,TGTGCCAGCAGTTTTCAGGGGGTCGGGATCTATGGCTACACCTTC
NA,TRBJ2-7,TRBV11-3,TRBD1,CASSFPTGVSYEQYF,TGTGCCAGCAGCTTCCCGACAGGGGTCTCCTACGAGCAGTACTTC
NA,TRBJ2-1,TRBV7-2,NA,CASSPADWDEQFF,TGTGCCAGCAGCCCAGCGGACTGGGATGAGCAGTTCTTC
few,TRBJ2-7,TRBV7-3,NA,CASSFGHSTYEQYF,TGTGCCAGCAGCTTCGGACATTCAACCTACGAGCAGTACTTC
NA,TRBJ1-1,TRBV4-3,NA,CASSSNLRMNTEAFF,TGCGCCAGCAGCTCAAACCTGAGAATGAACACTGAAGCTTTCTTT
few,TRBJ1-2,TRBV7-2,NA,CASSSQTGNYGYTF,TGTGCCAGCAGCTCCCAGACAGGAAACTATGGCTACACCTTC
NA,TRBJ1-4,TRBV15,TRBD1,CATSKDRGINEKLFF,TGTGCCACCAGCAAAGACAGGGGAATTAATGAAAAACTGTTTTTT
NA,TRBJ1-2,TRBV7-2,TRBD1,CASSLGRPGQGYGYTF,TGTGCCAGCAGCTTAGGGCGACCGGGACAGGGCTATGGCTACACCTTC
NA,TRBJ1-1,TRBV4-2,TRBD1,CASSHRTYQGAAFF,TGTGCCAGCAGCCATCGAACTTACCAGGGGGCGGCTTTCTTT
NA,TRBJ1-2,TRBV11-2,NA,CASSGGVTSYGYTF,TGTGCCAGCAGCGGAGGGGTCACAAGCTATGGCTACACCTTC
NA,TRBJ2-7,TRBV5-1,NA,CASSKGTSYEQYF,TGCGCCAGCAGCAAGGGGACAAGCTACGAGCAGTACTTC
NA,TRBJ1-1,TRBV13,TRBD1,CASSTGQGYTEAFF,TGTGCCAGCAGCACTGGACAGGGCTACACTGAAGCTTTCTTT
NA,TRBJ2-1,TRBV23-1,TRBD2,CASPLAGGNNEQFF,TGCGCCAGCCCGCTAGCGGGGGGTAACAATGAGCAGTTCTTC
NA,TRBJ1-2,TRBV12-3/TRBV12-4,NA,CASSFRERGYTF,TGTGCCAGCAGTTTCCGGGAGAGAGGCTACACCTTC
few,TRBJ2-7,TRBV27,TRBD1,CASRETGGVFKGQYF,TGTGCCAGCAGGGAAACAGGGGGTGTCTTTAAAGGGCAGTACTTC
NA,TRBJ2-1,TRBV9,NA,CASSSGVTYNEQFF,TGTGCCAGCAGCTCAGGGGTAACCTACAATGAGCAGTTCTTC